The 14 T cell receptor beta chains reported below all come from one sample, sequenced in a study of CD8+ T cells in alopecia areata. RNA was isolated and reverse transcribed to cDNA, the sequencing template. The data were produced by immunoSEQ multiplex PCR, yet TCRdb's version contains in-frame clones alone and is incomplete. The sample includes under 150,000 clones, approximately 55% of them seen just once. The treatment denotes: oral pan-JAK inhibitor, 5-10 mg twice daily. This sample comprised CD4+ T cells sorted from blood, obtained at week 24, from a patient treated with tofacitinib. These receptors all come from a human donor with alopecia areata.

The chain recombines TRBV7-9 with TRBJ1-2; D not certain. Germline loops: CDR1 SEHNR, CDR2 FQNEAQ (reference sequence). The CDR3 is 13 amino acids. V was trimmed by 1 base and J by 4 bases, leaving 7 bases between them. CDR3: CASSLGRSYGYTF. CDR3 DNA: TGTGCCAGCAGCTTAGGACGAAGCTATGGCTACACCTTC.

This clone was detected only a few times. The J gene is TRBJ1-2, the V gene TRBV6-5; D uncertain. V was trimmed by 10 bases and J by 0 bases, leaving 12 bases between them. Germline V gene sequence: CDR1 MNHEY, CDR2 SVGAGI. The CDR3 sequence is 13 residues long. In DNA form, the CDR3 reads TGTGCCATTTGGTCCCCAGCTAACTATGGCTACACCTTC. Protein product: CAIWSPANYGYTF.

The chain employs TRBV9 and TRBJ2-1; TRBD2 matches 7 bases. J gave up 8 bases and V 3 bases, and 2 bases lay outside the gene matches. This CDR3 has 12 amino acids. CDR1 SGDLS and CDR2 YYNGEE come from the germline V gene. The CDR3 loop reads CASSAAGDEQFF. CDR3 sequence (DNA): TGTGCCAGCAGCGCTGCGGGGGATGAGCAGTTCTTC.

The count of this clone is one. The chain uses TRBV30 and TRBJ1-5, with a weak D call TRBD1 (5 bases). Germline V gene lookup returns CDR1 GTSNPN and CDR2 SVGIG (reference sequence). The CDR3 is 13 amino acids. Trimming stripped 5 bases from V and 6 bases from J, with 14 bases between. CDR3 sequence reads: CAWGASSGQPQHF. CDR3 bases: TGTGCCTGGGGGGCCTCTAGCGGTCAGCCCCAGCATTTT.

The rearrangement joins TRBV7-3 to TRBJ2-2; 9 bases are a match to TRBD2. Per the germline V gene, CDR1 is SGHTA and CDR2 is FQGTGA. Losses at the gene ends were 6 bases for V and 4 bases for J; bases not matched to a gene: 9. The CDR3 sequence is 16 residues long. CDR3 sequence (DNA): TGTGCCAGCAGGAACCTAGCGGGGAGATCCACCGGGGAGCTGTTTTTT. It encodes CASRNLAGRSTGELFF. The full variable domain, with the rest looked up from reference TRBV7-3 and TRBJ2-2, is GAGVSQTPSNKVTEKGKYVELRCDPISGHTALYWYRQSLGQGPEFLIYFQGTGAADDSGLPNDRFFAVRPEGSVSTLKIQRTERGDSAVYLCASRNLAGRSTGELFFGEGSRLTVL.

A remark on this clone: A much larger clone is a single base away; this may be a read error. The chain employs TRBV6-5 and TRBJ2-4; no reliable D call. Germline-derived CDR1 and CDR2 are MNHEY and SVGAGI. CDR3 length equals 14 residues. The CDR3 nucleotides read TGTGCCAGCAGTGACTCGTTAGCCAAAAACATTCAGTACTTC. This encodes CASSDSLAKNIQYF.

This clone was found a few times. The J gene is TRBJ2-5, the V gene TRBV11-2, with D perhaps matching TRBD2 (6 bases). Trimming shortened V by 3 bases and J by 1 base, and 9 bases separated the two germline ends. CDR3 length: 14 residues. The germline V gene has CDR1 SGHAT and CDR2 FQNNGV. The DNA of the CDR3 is TGTGCCAGCAGCTTGGGGGACTTCCAAGAGACCCAGTACTTC. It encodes CASSLGDFQETQYF.

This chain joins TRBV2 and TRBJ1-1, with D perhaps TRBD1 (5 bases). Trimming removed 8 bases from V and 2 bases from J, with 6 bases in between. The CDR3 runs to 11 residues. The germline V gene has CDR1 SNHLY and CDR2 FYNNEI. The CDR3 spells CASQGNTEAFF. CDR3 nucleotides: TGTGCCAGCCAGGGAAACACTGAAGCTTTCTTT. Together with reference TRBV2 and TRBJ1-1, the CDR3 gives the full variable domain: EPEVTQTPSHQVTQMGQEVILRCVPISNHLYFYWYRQILGQKVEFLVSFYNNEISEKSEIFDDQFSVERPDGSNFTLKIRSTKLEDSAMYFCASQGNTEAFFGQGTRLTVV.

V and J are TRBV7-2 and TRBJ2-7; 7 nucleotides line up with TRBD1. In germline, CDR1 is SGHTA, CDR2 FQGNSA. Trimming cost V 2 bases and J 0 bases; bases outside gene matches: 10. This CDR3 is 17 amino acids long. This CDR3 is CASSLLKGQRHSYEQYF. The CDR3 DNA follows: TGTGCCAGCAGCTTACTAAAGGGACAGCGCCACTCCTACGAGCAGTACTTC.

The CDR3 sequence is CSVDAWGYGYTF. The DNA of the CDR3 is TGCAGCGTTGACGCGTGGGGCTATGGCTACACCTTC. This sequence joins TRBV29-1 and TRBJ1-2; D is undetermined. Germline CDR1 reads SQVTM; CDR2 reads ANQGSEA. The CDR3 spans 12 residues. With 3 bases removed from V and 4 bases from J, the gap between germline ends came to 9 bases.

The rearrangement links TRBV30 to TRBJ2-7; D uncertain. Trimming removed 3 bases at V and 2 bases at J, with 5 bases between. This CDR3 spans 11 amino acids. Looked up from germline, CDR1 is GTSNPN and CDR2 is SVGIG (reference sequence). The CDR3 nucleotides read TGTGCCTGGAGGTCAGCCTACGAGCAGTACTTC. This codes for CAWRSAYEQYF.

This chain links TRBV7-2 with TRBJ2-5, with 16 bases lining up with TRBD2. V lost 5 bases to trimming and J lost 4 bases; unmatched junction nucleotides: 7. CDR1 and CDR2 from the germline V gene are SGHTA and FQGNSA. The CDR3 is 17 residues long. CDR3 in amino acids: CASSLGLAGGPGETQYF. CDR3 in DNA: TGTGCCAGCAGCCTGGGACTAGCGGGGGGGCCTGGAGAGACCCAGTACTTC. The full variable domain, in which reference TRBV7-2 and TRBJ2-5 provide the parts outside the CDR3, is GAGVSQSPSNKVTEKGKDVELRCDPISGHTALYWYRQSLGQGLEFLIYFQGNSAPDKSGLPSDRFSAERTGGSVSTLTIQRTQQEDSAVYLCASSLGLAGGPGETQYFGPGTRLLVL.

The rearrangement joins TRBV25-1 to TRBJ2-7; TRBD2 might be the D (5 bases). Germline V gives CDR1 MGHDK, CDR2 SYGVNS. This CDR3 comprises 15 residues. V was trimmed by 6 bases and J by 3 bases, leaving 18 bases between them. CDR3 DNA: TGTGCCAGCAGCTTCTGGGGTGGGAGTAGCTACGAGCAGTACTTC. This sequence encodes CASSFWGGSSYEQYF.

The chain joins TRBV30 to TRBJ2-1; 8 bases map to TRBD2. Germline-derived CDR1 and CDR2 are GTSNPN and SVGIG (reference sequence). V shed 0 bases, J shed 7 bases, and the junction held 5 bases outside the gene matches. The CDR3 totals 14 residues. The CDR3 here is CAWSVLADWNEQFF. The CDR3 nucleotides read TGTGCCTGGAGTGTACTAGCGGACTGGAATGAGCAGTTCTTC.